Detailed here is one T cell receptor beta chain. Its matching antigen is unknown. This record comes from a study of metastatic and nonmetastatic thyroid tumors. Study-wide background: Repertoires were compared across blood and tumor or nodule tissue from malignant and benign thyroid patients.

Broader study findings: It was reported that TCR beta diversity was significantly higher in malignant thyroid tumors than benign nodules, in blood and tumor.

V gave up 4 bases and J gave up 5 bases; unmatched junction bases: 3. This CDR3 comprises 14 residues. Germline V gives CDR1 ENHRY, CDR2 SYGVKD. Not a single patient had been given any form of treatment at any point before undergoing thyroid surgery. As handled by the study authors: Building a distant-metastasis classifier for papillary thyroid cancer drew on CDR3 differences across clinicopathological groups. TCRdb re-clonotyped the PCR reads through MiXCR. TCRdb's processing, not the authors' own work, is the source of the V and J calls. Of approximately 15,000 clones listed, approximately 23% are singletons.

The J gene is TRBJ2-1, the V gene TRBV10-3; 9 bases are a match to TRBD2. This receptor was identified in a female donor with papillary thyroid cancer or a benign thyroid nodule (not recorded which). Some clones in this sample may be carry-over from other donors' samples. The sequencing input was adjacent normal tissue. CDR3 sequence: CAISASGDNNEQFF. The CDR3 bases are TGTGCCATCAGTGCTAGCGGGGATAACAATGAGCAGTTCTTC.